Included here is one T cell receptor beta chain sequence, with context. This entry belongs to a study of OX40 agonist ivuxolimab in advanced cancers. Study background: Patients were infused with ivuxolimab every 2 weeks at 0.01 to 10 mg/kg. Prior anti-PD-1, anti-PD-L1 or anti-CTLA-4 therapy did not bar entry, and about 38% had some. There were three patients with partial responses, one having hepatocellular carcinoma and two cutaneous melanoma.

V was pared by 3 bases and J by 0 bases, with 6 bases between. This CDR3 region has 13 residues. Germline V lookup: CDR1 LNHDA, CDR2 SQIVND (reference sequence). Generated by immunoSEQ multiplex PCR, the TCRdb table keeps only in-frame clones and is missing some. This table holds about 79,000 clones, roughly 92% found once. This sample comprised CD4+ or CD8+ T cells sorted from blood, obtained in a trial of the OX40 agonist ivuxolimab. J is TRBJ2-7 and V is TRBV19, with unresolved D. The receptor was isolated from an adult with an advanced solid tumor such as melanoma, head and neck, liver or kidney cancer. Written as DNA, the CDR3 is TGTGCCAGTAGTATGTACAGCTCCTACGAGCAGTACTTC. Its protein product is CASSMYSSYEQYF.